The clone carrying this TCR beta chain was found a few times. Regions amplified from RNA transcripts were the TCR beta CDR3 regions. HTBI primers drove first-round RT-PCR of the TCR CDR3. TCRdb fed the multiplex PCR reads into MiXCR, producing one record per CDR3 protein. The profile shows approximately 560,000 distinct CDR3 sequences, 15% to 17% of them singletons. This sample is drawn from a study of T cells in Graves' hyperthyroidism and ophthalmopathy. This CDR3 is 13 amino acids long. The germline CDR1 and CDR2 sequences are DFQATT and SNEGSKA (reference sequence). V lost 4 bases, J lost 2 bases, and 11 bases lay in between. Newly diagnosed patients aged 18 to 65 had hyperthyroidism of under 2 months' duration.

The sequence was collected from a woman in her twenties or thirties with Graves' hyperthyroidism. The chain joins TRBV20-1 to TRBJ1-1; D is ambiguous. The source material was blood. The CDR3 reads CSATTPANTEAFF. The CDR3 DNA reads TGCAGTGCTACCACCCCAGCCAACACTGAAGCTTTCTTT.